The clone carrying this T cell receptor (beta chain) was detected many times. The antigen is not known. This sample is part of a study of CD8 T cells in ankylosing spondylitis. Study-level findings and limits: Peripheral blood held disease-linked clones only at relatively low frequency, and these were CD8+. It appeared that ankylosing spondylitis blood was characterized by a TCR beta motif of roughly 8 highly homologous variants. There was reportedly significant enrichment of clones that were disease-linked in matched ankylosing spondylitis synovial fluid.

One entry per CDR3 protein results from TCRdb running MiXCR on the 5' RACE reads. Here the sample spans 100,000 to 150,000 distinct CDR3 sequences, 7% to 10% being singletons. The CDR3 consists of 14 residues. J lost 5 bases, V lost 4 bases, and 3 bases had no gene match. From germline, CDR1 is LGHNA and CDR2 YSLEER. The clonotype was recovered from a male donor with ankylosing spondylitis or in good health (not recorded which). This rearrangement joins TRBV4-3 to TRBJ2-1; the match to TRBD1 covers 9 bases. The sequenced sample was blood, either unsorted or a sorted T cell fraction (not recorded which). CDR3: CASSPGQGDNEQFF. The CDR3 DNA reads TGCGCCAGCAGCCCGGGACAGGGAGACAATGAGCAGTTCTTC.